The rows below give T cell receptor beta chains drawn from one sample of a study of T cells in localized non-small cell lung cancer. The repertoire was sequenced with immunoSEQ multiplex PCR; TCRdb's copy has only in-frame clones and lacks some. The data show about 72,000 clones, about four fifths seen once. Sequenced here: peripheral blood, sampled before any cancer treatment. These receptor sequences come from a female donor aged 60 or older with stage I lung adenocarcinoma. Both conserved end residues are part of each CDR3. Each record gives: CDR3 protein, V gene, clone size, D gene. A D gene is named only where the DNA matches it firmly. Clone size is shown for a subset of rows, as once, few, many or a class of expanded clone.

CDR3: CASSFVGQNTEAFF
V: TRBV5-6
size: -
D: -

CDR3: CASSHDGGSSYEQYF
V: TRBV4-1
size: -
D: -

CDR3: CASSIGGSYNEQFF
V: TRBV19
size: -
D: -

CDR3: CASSSASGGLFDTQYF
V: TRBV7-2
size: once
D: TRBD2

CDR3: CASSPPGAGNTIYF
V: TRBV18
size: -
D: -

CDR3: CATGTGPYYEQYF
V: TRBV27
size: -
D: TRBD1

CDR3: CASSNRQGGNTIYF
V: TRBV19
size: -
D: TRBD1

CDR3: CAISKQGAITEAFF
V: TRBV10-3
size: -
D: TRBD1

CDR3: CAWSRGVQEAQYF
V: TRBV30
size: once
D: -

CDR3: CASSLQSGSRNSPLHF
V: TRBV11-1
size: -
D: -

CDR3: CASSQDRGAATNEKLFF
V: TRBV4-1
size: -
D: -

CDR3: CASSGTEAYEQYF
V: TRBV9
size: -
D: -

CDR3: CASSRASGPLSYEQYF
V: TRBV19
size: once
D: TRBD2

CDR3: CASTIAGVREQYF
V: TRBV6-1
size: few
D: TRBD2

CDR3: CASSLEGNYYNEQFF
V: TRBV5-1
size: -
D: -

CDR3: CASSSGLAGTDTQYF
V: TRBV5-8
size: -
D: TRBD2

CDR3: CASSAKDRGGSEQFF
V: TRBV6-1
size: -
D: TRBD1

CDR3: CASSLAEGASEKLFF
V: TRBV5-1
size: -
D: TRBD1

CDR3: CASSVGGSGSPGELFF
V: TRBV9
size: -
D: TRBD2

CDR3: CASSPRLAGGSFYNEQFF
V: TRBV11-2
size: -
D: TRBD2

CDR3: CASSLGTGGKETQYF
V: TRBV5-1
size: -
D: TRBD1

CDR3: CASSLELVNQPQHF
V: TRBV11-2
size: -
D: -

CDR3: CASSLRPTGQYEQYF
V: TRBV7-3
size: -
D: -

CDR3: CASSLGTGPGEQYF
V: TRBV18
size: once
D: TRBD1

CDR3: CASSPVGEGGFEEQFF
V: TRBV4-1
size: -
D: -

CDR3: CASSSGGTGANYGYTF
V: TRBV28
size: -
D: TRBD1

CDR3: CASSFGRSNQPQHF
V: TRBV13
size: -
D: -

CDR3: CASSPRTGFGEQYF
V: TRBV4-2
size: -
D: TRBD1

CDR3: CASRRAEGGTDTQYF
V: TRBV5-4
size: -
D: -

CDR3: CSVEGDFYGYTF
V: TRBV29-1
size: -
D: -

CDR3: CAWRAGVRAFF
V: TRBV30
size: -
D: -

CDR3: CASSTLGVSYNEQFF
V: TRBV9
size: once
D: -

CDR3: CASKLGGPVETQYF
V: TRBV28
size: -
D: TRBD2

CDR3: CASGLPQNTEAFF
V: TRBV12-5
size: -
D: -

CDR3: CASSLAGQGYEQYF
V: TRBV7-6
size: -
D: TRBD1

CDR3: CAWRLGTGGGSTKAFF
V: TRBV30
size: -
D: TRBD1

CDR3: CASSDPGTSNEQYF
V: TRBV9
size: -
D: TRBD2

CDR3: CASSQSHYGYTF
V: TRBV6-7
size: -
D: -

CDR3: CASSLAYSGYHEQYF
V: TRBV7-8
size: once
D: -

CDR3: CASSPPLAGGFFSYEQYF
V: TRBV5-6
size: -
D: TRBD2

CDR3: CASSYKLGTQYF
V: TRBV6-6
size: -
D: -

CDR3: CASSPRAGASYNEQFF
V: TRBV7-3
size: once
D: -

CDR3: CASSLDRARSPLHF
V: TRBV11-2
size: few
D: -